A single sample gave rise to the 30 T cell receptor beta chains below, sequenced in a study of post-analysis software for immune sequencing data. Whole-study results and caveats: When patients were compared with controls, about five TRBV segments were more frequent, TRBV5-6, TRBV5-1 and TRBV20-1 among them.

For these receptors, no antigen is known. Included in the TCR beta cDNA libraries were unique molecular identifiers. One entry per CDR3 protein results from TCRdb running MiXCR on the PCR reads. The sample has around 770,000 distinct CDR3 sequences, under 60% seen once. The source material was blood. Source of these receptors: a girl aged 5-17 years with multiple sclerosis.

The J gene is TRBJ2-6, the V gene TRBV6-1, with TRBD1 matching over 9 bases. V lost 3 bases and J lost 2; bases outside the gene matches: 2. CDR1 is MNHNS and CDR2 is SASEGT in the germline V gene. The CDR3 contains 16 residues. Written as DNA, the CDR3 is TGTGCCAGCAGTGAGGGGACAGGGCCTGGGGCCAACGTCCTGACTTTC. It yields the protein CASSEGTGPGANVLTF.

This rearrangement joins TRBV29-1 to TRBJ1-1; TRBD1 matches at 10 bases. The CDR3 sequence is 13 residues long. The V gene's germline CDR1 is SQVTM and CDR2 ANQGSEA. Germline trimming cut 4 bases from V and 6 bases from J; bases unmatched to any gene: 5. CDR3 DNA: TGCAGCGTTGGAGAGACAGGGGGCCCTGAAGCTTTCTTT. It specifies CSVGETGGPEAFF.

This clonotype was found a few times. The chain uses TRBV7-9 and TRBJ2-7; D is unclear. V was shortened by 0 bases and J by 4 bases, with 16 bases between the two germline ends. Germline values: CDR1 SEHNR, CDR2 FQNEAQ (reference sequence). The CDR3 runs 16 residues. The CDR3 DNA sequence: TGTGCCAGCAGCTTAGCACTCGCAGTTACTCCTTACGAGCAGTACTTC. This codes for CASSLALAVTPYEQYF. Full variable domain (remainder filled in from reference TRBV7-9 and TRBJ2-7): DTGVSQNPRHKITKRGQNVTFRCDPISEHNRLYWYRQTLGQGPEFLTYFQNEAQLEKSRLLSDRFSAERPKGSFSTLEIQRTEQGDSAMYLCASSLALAVTPYEQYFGPGTRLTVT.

This chain joins TRBV7-2 and TRBJ2-5; 8 bases match TRBD2. The germline CDR1 and CDR2 sequences are SGHTA and FQGNSA. Trimming cost V 0 bases and J 13 bases; bases outside gene matches: 10. The CDR3 totals 14 residues. CDR3 DNA sequence: TGTGCCAGCAGCTTAGCGCTCTCAGCGGGAGATTGGTACTTC. It yields the protein CASSLALSAGDWYF.

The chain uses TRBV27 and TRBJ2-5, with 7 bases identical to TRBD2. The J call may be faulty, since TRBJ2-7 better matches the DNA end. The CDR3 covers 14 residues. The germline V gene has CDR1 MNHEY and CDR2 SMNVEV (reference sequence). CDR3 region: CASSFWRERSEQYF. CDR3 DNA: TGTGCCAGCAGTTTCTGGCGGGAGAGGAGCGAGCAGTACTTC.

The chain is built from TRBV5-1 and TRBJ2-4; 14 bases line up with TRBD2. Trimming took 6 bases from V and 3 from J; bases not matched to a gene: 11. The CDR3 spans 18 residues. Germline V gene sequence: CDR1 SGHRS, CDR2 YFSETQ. CDR3 protein: CASNLTSGRAGDKNIQYF. CDR3 nucleotides: TGCGCCAGCAACCTGACTAGCGGGAGGGCCGGGGACAAAAACATTCAGTACTTC.

This clonotype was detected only once. The rearrangement uses TRBV7-8 and TRBJ2-1; perhaps TRBD2 as D (6 bases). The CDR3 runs 17 residues. Trimming shortened V by 4 bases and J by 0 bases, and 16 bases separated the two germline ends. Germline V lookup: CDR1 SGHVS, CDR2 FQNEAQ. The CDR3 loop reads CASSWTLDGSSYNEQFF. CDR3 DNA: TGTGCCAGCAGCTGGACTCTTGACGGGAGCTCCTACAATGAGCAGTTCTTC. The entire variable domain, with the rest obtained from reference TRBV7-8 and TRBJ2-1, is as follows: GAGVSQSPRYKVAKRGQDVALRCDPISGHVSLFWYQQALGQGPEFLTYFQNEAQLDKSGLPSDRFFAERPEGSVSTLKIQRTQQEDSAVYLCASSWTLDGSSYNEQFFGPGTRLTVL.

CDR3 sequence (DNA): TGCGCCAGCAGCTTGGAAATGGGCAGGGAAGTATACGAGCAGTACTTC. Its translation: CASSLEMGREVYEQYF. The V and J genes are TRBV5-1 and TRBJ2-7; the D gene is possibly TRBD1 (5 bases). This CDR3 contains 16 residues. Between the trimmed V and J ends, which lost 0 bases and 4 bases, there was a span of 17 bases. Germline V gene sequence: CDR1 SGHRS, CDR2 YFSETQ.

The chain combines TRBV12-3 or TRBV12-4 with TRBJ1-2; D not certain. V was clipped by 0 bases and J by 6 bases, with 11 bases between them. The CDR3 runs to 14 residues. CDR3 protein: CASSLAGPVDGYTF. The CDR3 DNA is TGTGCCAGCAGTTTAGCGGGCCCAGTCGATGGCTACACCTTC.

The rearrangement uses TRBV6-1 and TRBJ2-3; no clear D. Germline V gene lookup returns CDR1 MNHNS and CDR2 SASEGT. The CDR3 consists of 12 residues. V gave up 2 bases and J gave up 11 bases, with 11 bases separating them. The CDR3 reads CASSESGIEQYF. The CDR3 coding sequence is TGTGCCAGCAGTGAATCAGGCATTGAGCAGTATTTT.

This chain uses TRBV10-3 with TRBJ2-3, with D possibly being TRBD1 (6 bases). V lost 5 bases, J lost 0 bases, and 9 bases lay in between. The V gene's germline CDR1 is ENHRY and CDR2 SYGVKD. The CDR3 is made up of 14 amino acids. The CDR3, as DNA: TGTGCCATCAGTCGGGACATGAGCACAGATACGCAGTATTTT. This gives the protein CAISRDMSTDTQYF.

This clonotype was seen only a few times. The rearrangement joins TRBV15 to TRBJ2-5; D possibly corresponds to TRBD2 (6 bases). Germline V CDR1 and CDR2: LNHNV, YYDKDF (reference sequence). The CDR3 totals 16 residues. Trimming stripped 1 base from V and 5 bases from J, with 17 bases between. The CDR3 coding sequence is TGTGCCACCAGCAGAGGATCCCCCAGCGGGTTGGAGACCCAGTACTTC. This codes for CATSRGSPSGLETQYF. The whole variable domain, filled in from reference TRBV15 and TRBJ2-5, reads DAMVIQNPRYQVTQFGKPVTLSCSQTLNHNVMYWYQQKSSQAPKLLFHYYDKDFNNEADTPDNFQSRRPNTSFCFLDIRSPGLGDTAMYLCATSRGSPSGLETQYFGPGTRLLVL.

This CDR3 reads CASSPPVADDTDTQYF. The CDR3 DNA is TGTGCCAGCAGCCCCCCGGTAGCGGACGACACAGATACGCAGTATTTT. This chain connects TRBV3-1 to TRBJ2-3; tentative D call: TRBD2 (6 bases). The V gene lost 4 bases and the J gene lost 2 bases, with 16 bases spanning the gap. The CDR3 has 16 amino acids. Germline V gene data show CDR1 as LGHDT and CDR2 as YNNKEL (reference sequence).

The genes are TRBV30 and TRBJ2-7; D is ambiguous. The CDR3 sequence is 12 residues long. The germline CDR1 and CDR2 sequences are GTSNPN and SVGIG (reference sequence). The V end was cut by 3 bases, the J end by 6 bases, with 12 bases between. CDR3 sequence: CAWRDAGREQYF. The CDR3 bases are TGTGCCTGGAGGGACGCCGGCCGCGAGCAGTACTTC.

The CDR3 bases are TGTGCCAGCAGTAGAGACAACCGCTACAGGGGGCATTACGAGCAGTACTTC. Amino acids: CASSRDNRYRGHYEQYF. The chain combines TRBV27 with TRBJ2-7; TRBD1 matches 9 bases. The junction had 15 bases not matched to a gene; V was cut back by 5 bases and J by 4 bases. The germline V gene has CDR1 MNHEY and CDR2 SMNVEV (reference sequence). The CDR3 length is 17 residues.

The table lists this clonotype with a few counts. This chain links TRBV4-2 with TRBJ2-3, with TRBD1 identical over 8 bases. Looked up from germline, CDR1 is LGHNA and CDR2 is YNFKEQ. The CDR3 is made up of 18 amino acids. The J segment lost 4 bases and the V segment lost 0 bases, leaving 12 bases of the junction unmatched. CDR3 in DNA: TGTGCCAGCAGCCAAGATTTGGGGCCGACAGGGGAGGCAGATACGCAGTATTTT. It is translated as CASSQDLGPTGEADTQYF.

Concerning this clonotype itself: The junction does not match germline at one end; this may be a read error. Here the CDR3 reads CAISESPAQGTTIYF. The CDR3, as DNA: TGTGCCATCAGTGAGTCTCCCGCCCAGGGAACCACCATATATTTT. This sequence joins TRBV10-3 and TRBJ1-3, with a tentative D call TRBD1 (5 bases). The CDR3 is made up of 15 amino acids. Germline V lookup: CDR1 ENHRY, CDR2 SYGVKD.

This rearrangement joins TRBV5-1 to TRBJ2-5; 14 positions agree with TRBD2. CDR1 and CDR2 from the germline V gene are SGHRS and YFSETQ. J was trimmed by 11 bases and V by 4 bases; bases with no gene match: 19. CDR3 length equals 18 residues. CDR3 in DNA: TGCGCCAGCAGCCCTGGACTAGCGGGAGGCCCATCAAACAATGAGCAGTACTTC. Protein sequence: CASSPGLAGGPSNNEQYF.

V is TRBV7-2 and J is TRBJ2-7; 7 bases match TRBD1. CDR1 and CDR2 from the germline V gene are SGHTA and FQGNSA. This CDR3 comprises 14 residues. Germline trimming cut 9 bases from V and 1 base from J; bases unmatched to any gene: 9. Here the CDR3 reads CASSRDRASYEQYF. The CDR3 DNA is TGTGCCAGTAGCCGAGACAGGGCTTCCTACGAGCAGTACTTC.

In nucleotides, the CDR3 is TGTGCCAGCAGCTTAGTGGGGGGAATCTACGAGCAGTACTTC. Translated: CASSLVGGIYEQYF. This sequence joins TRBV7-2 and TRBJ2-4, with TRBD2 as a possible D gene (6 bases). The end of the DNA is better explained by TRBJ2-7, so the J call may be wrong. This CDR3 spans 14 amino acids. Per germline, CDR1 SGHTA and CDR2 FQGNSA.

This clonotype was counted between two and nine times. The chain employs TRBV20-1 and TRBJ2-4; 7 bases are shared with TRBD1. The J call is in doubt because the DNA end fits TRBJ2-7 better. The CDR3 totals 16 residues. In germline, CDR1 is DFQATT, CDR2 SNEGSKA (reference sequence). CDR3 loop: CSASVTGQTFPYEQYF. CDR3 bases: TGCAGTGCTAGTGTAACGGGACAGACCTTCCCTTACGAGCAGTACTTC.

The J gene is TRBJ2-5, the V gene TRBV20-1, with D perhaps TRBD1 (8 bases). TRBJ2-7 explains the end of the DNA better; the J call may be wrong. The CDR3 is made up of 13 amino acids. CDR1 DFQATT and CDR2 SNEGSKA come from the germline V gene (reference sequence). The CDR3 sequence is CSAKGQGGHEQYF. CDR3 DNA: TGCAGTGCTAAAGGACAGGGAGGGCACGAGCAGTACTTC.

The chain combines TRBV7-8 with TRBJ1-5; tentative D call: TRBD1 (6 bases). CDR3 length: 15 amino acids. Germline values: CDR1 SGHVS, CDR2 FQNEAQ. Trimming pared 6 bases from V and 6 bases from J, leaving 18 bases between. The CDR3 is CASSPGSGVTQPQHF. The CDR3 nucleotides are TGTGCCAGCAGTCCAGGTTCAGGGGTAACTCAGCCCCAGCATTTT.

The chain employs TRBV28 and TRBJ2-1; TRBD1 might be the D (6 bases). The germline V gene encodes CDR1 MDHEN and CDR2 SYDVKM. Trimming cost V 6 bases and J 5 bases, with 17 bases left between them. The CDR3 sequence is 15 residues long. As DNA, the CDR3 is TGTGCCAGCAGCCAGATACCGGGACACCACAATGAGCAGTTCTTC. It translates to CASSQIPGHHNEQFF. The full variable domain, with the rest looked up from reference TRBV28 and TRBJ2-1, is DVKVTQSSRYLVKRTGEKVFLECVQDMDHENMFWYRQDPGLGLRLIYFSYDVKMKEKGDIPEGYSVSREKKERFSLILESASTNQTSMYLCASSQIPGHHNEQFFGPGTRLTVL.

This clonotype turned up a few times. The chain has TRBV7-8 and TRBJ2-3; a weak D match, TRBD1 (6 bases). V shed 0 bases and J shed 5 bases, with 9 bases lying between them. The CDR3 is made up of 14 amino acids. CDR1 and CDR2 (germline): SGHVS, FQNEAQ. The CDR3, as DNA: TGTGCCAGCAGCTTAGCCCCGGACAGAGATACGCAGTATTTT. Translating it yields CASSLAPDRDTQYF.

The rearrangement joins TRBV7-2 to TRBJ2-3; unclear D gene. The CDR3 is 14 residues long. Trimming pared 1 base from V and 2 bases from J, leaving 7 bases between. Germline assignment: CDR1 SGHTA and CDR2 FQGNSA. The CDR3 region is CASSLEGVTDTQYF. The CDR3 nucleotides are TGTGCCAGCAGCTTAGAAGGCGTCACAGATACGCAGTATTTT.

This clonotype was seen more than once but under ten times. The chain combines TRBV6-1 with TRBJ2-1, with D perhaps TRBD1 (6 bases). V was pared by 2 bases and J by 3 bases, with 14 bases between. CDR3 size: 16 residues. Germline values: CDR1 MNHNS, CDR2 SASEGT. Here the CDR3 reads CASSELQGHFYNEQFF. CDR3 sequence (DNA): TGTGCCAGCAGTGAACTACAGGGCCACTTCTACAATGAGCAGTTCTTC.

As concerns this clonotype: Relative to the germline gene, one junction end is altered; a read error may explain this. The chain combines TRBV7-2 with TRBJ1-5; D might be TRBD1 (6 bases). This CDR3 has 16 residues. Germline assignment: CDR1 SGHTA and CDR2 FQGNSA. This chain's CDR3 is CAGSFGQSVSNQPQHF. CDR3 nucleotides: TGTGCCGGCAGCTTCGGACAGTCCGTTAGCAATCAGCCCCAGCATTTT.

This chain joins TRBV4-2 and TRBJ1-1, with 8 bases that match TRBD1. The CDR3 runs 15 residues. Germline V CDR1 and CDR2: LGHNA, YNFKEQ. Unmatched junction bases numbered 3, after V lost 2 bases and J lost 1 base. The CDR3 is CASSQRGQGNTEAFF. CDR3 nucleotides: TGTGCCAGCAGCCAACGAGGACAGGGGAACACTGAAGCTTTCTTT.

The chain is built from TRBV13 and TRBJ2-1; 13 nucleotides line up with TRBD2. The germline V gene has CDR1 PRHDT and CDR2 FYEKMQ (reference sequence). The CDR3 is 12 amino acids. V was pared by 5 bases and J by 14 bases, with 3 bases of the junction left unmatched. In nucleotides, the CDR3 is TGTGCCAGCAGCCGAACTAGCGGGGGGGAGTTCTTC. Amino acids: CASSRTSGGEFF.